This paragraph covers one T cell receptor (beta chain) sequence. The antigen is unknown. The sample is drawn from a study of T cells after yellow fever vaccination. The study's findings and limits: Weaker in magnitude, the secondary response showed a faster peak on day 5 versus 15.

TCRdb used MiXCR to reprocess the 5' RACE reads, holding one entry per CDR3 protein. The sample contains 400,000 or so distinct CDR3 sequences, around 20% of which appear only once. The CDR3 spans 21 residues. Trimming at V came to 5 bases and at J to 4 bases, leaving 26 bases not matched to a gene. Per the germline V gene, CDR1 is SGHTA and CDR2 is FQGNSA. This receptor was identified in a young man who received the YFV17D yellow fever vaccine. The chain combines TRBV7-2 with TRBJ2-3; TRBD2 agrees at 8 bases. The sequenced sample was PBMCs, obtained before the yellow fever booster vaccination. The CDR3 bases are TGTGCCAGCAGCCGCCCGGCCGTAGCGGGACCCACCTCAGGTGCTCCAGATACGCAGTATTTT. Residues: CASSRPAVAGPTSGAPDTQYF. The full variable domain, completed using reference TRBV7-2 and TRBJ2-3, is GAGVSQSPSNKVTEKGKDVELRCDPISGHTALYWYRQSLGQGLEFLIYFQGNSAPDKSGLPSDRFSAERTGGSVSTLTIQRTQQEDSAVYLCASSRPAVAGPTSGAPDTQYFGPGTRLTVL.